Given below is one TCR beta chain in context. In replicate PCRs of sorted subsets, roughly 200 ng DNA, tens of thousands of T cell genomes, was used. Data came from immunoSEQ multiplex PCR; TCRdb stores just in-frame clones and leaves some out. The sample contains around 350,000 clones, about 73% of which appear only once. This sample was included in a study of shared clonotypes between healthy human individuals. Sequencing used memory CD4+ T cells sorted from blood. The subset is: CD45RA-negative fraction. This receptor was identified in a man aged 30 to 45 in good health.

The CDR3 here is CASSLVIGELFF. CDR3 nucleotides: TGTGCCAGCAGTTTAGTAATCGGGGAGCTGTTTTTT. J is TRBJ2-2 and V is TRBV28; D gene uncertain. The V gene lost 2 bases and the J gene lost 7 bases, with 5 bases spanning the gap. CDR1 is MDHEN and CDR2 is SYDVKM in the germline V gene. The CDR3 spans 12 residues.